The rows below give T cell receptor beta chains drawn from one sample of a study of T cell responses to AZD1222 COVID-19 vaccine. Measured with immunoSEQ multiplex PCR; TCRdb has only the in-frame clones, and not every one. Seen here are some 150,000 clones, more than 85% observed once, and the top ten hold about 9.1%. This specimen was peripheral blood, taken on day 0 of AZD1222 vaccination. These receptors originate from an adult in good health. CDR3s include the opening cysteine and the closing phenylalanine or tryptophan. D genes are given only for firm matches.

d_call	j_call	v_call	cdr3_aa
NA	TRBJ2-1	TRBV5-6	CASSLGTRGRYNEQFF
TRBD1	TRBJ1-2	TRBV7-8	CASSLSPADRKNGYTF
NA	TRBJ2-7	TRBV29-1	CSVGGTLDYEQYF
NA	TRBJ1-5	TRBV6-5	CASSYSSRRDQPQHF
TRBD1	TRBJ1-1	TRBV19	CASSIRETGVTEAFF
NA	TRBJ1-3	TRBV11-2	CASSLTGRGLRSGNTIYF
NA	TRBJ1-1	TRBV4-1	CASSQDTGPGTEAFF
NA	TRBJ1-1	TRBV4-1	CASWGGVRTPTEAFF
NA	TRBJ1-6	TRBV7-8	CASSLVTASLNSPLHF
TRBD2	TRBJ2-1	TRBV29-1	CSVGGGTGEQFF
NA	TRBJ1-5	TRBV3-1/TRBV3-2	CASSQGGFGQPQHF
NA	TRBJ1-4	TRBV12-3/TRBV12-4	CASRPAANEKLFF
NA	TRBJ2-3	TRBV3-1/TRBV3-2	CASGGSHADTQYF
TRBD1	TRBJ2-7	TRBV4-2	CASSQATGTAYEQYF
NA	TRBJ2-7	TRBV7-2	CASSFPGTYEQYF
TRBD1	TRBJ2-3	TRBV11-3	CASSSQDNRGRDTQYF
NA	TRBJ1-1	TRBV7-9	CASSHGQSEAFF
TRBD2	TRBJ2-2	TRBV28	CASSPGGRWTGELFF
TRBD2	TRBJ2-3	TRBV4-1	CASSLIAGALYSSTDTQYF
NA	TRBJ2-7	TRBV7-2	CASSLASTTLWEQYF
NA	TRBJ2-7	TRBV7-9	CASSSVTSYEQYF
NA	TRBJ2-2	TRBV7-3	CASSLGTNTGELFF
NA	TRBJ1-2	TRBV4-1	CASSHAGAPNYGYTF
NA	TRBJ1-5	TRBV28	CASSFPSTGFGQHF
TRBD2	TRBJ2-1	TRBV24-1	CATSAAPGVAGDNEQFF